The present T cell receptor beta chain was sequenced within a study of cytomegalovirus exposure and HLA in healthy donors. 13 Jbeta primers and 60 Vbeta primers were used for the PCR. Some clones are missing from TCRdb's copy, which holds only in-frame ones; the method was immunoSEQ multiplex PCR. The profile shows 85,000 to 120,000 clones, approximately 71% of them singletons. The CDR3 runs to 17 residues. Per germline, CDR1 SGDLS and CDR2 YYNGEE. Trimming pared 3 bases from V and 2 bases from J, leaving 20 bases between. The receptor comes from a male donor in good health and CMV-seropositive. What was sequenced was PBMCs. This sequence joins TRBV9 and TRBJ1-2, with D possibly being TRBD1 (6 bases). CDR3 residues: CASSARSGGQRNYGYTF. In nucleotides, the CDR3 is TGTGCCAGCAGCGCCCGATCAGGCGGACAGAGAAACTATGGCTACACCTTC. Combining the CDR3 with reference TRBV9 and TRBJ1-2 gives the whole variable domain DSGVTQTPKHLITATGQRVTLRCSPRSGDLSVYWYQQSLDQGLQFLIQYYNGEERAKGNILERFSAQQFPDLHSELNLSSLELGDSALYFCASSARSGGQRNYGYTFGSGTRLTVV.